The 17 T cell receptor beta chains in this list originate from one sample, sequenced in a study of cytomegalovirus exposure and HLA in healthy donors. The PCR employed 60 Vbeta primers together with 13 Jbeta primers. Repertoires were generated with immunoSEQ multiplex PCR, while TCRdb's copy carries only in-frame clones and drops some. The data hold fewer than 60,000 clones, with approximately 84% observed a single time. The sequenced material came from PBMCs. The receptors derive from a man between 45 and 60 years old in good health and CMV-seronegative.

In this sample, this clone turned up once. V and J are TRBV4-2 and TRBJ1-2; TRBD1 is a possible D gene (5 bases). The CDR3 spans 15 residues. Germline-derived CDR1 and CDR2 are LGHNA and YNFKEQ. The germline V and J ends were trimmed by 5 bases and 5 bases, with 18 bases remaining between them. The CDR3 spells CASSNSQGIRYGYTF. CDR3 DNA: TGTGCCAGCAGCAACTCCCAGGGTATTCGGTATGGCTACACCTTC.

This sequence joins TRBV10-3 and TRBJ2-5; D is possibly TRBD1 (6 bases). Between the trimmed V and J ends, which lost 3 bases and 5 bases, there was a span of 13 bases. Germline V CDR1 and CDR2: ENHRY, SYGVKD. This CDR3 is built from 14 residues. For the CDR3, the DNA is TGTGCCATCAGTGACCCACAGGGCGCCGAGACCCAGTACTTC. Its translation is CAISDPQGAETQYF.

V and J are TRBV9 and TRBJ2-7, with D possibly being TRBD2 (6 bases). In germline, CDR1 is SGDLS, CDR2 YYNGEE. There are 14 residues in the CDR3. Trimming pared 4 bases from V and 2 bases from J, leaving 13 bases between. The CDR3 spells CASSLRRTTYEQYF. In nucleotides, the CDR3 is TGTGCCAGCAGCCTAAGACGGACTACCTACGAGCAGTACTTC. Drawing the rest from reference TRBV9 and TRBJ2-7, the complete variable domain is DSGVTQTPKHLITATGQRVTLRCSPRSGDLSVYWYQQSLDQGLQFLIQYYNGEERAKGNILERFSAQQFPDLHSELNLSSLELGDSALYFCASSLRRTTYEQYFGPGTRLTVT.

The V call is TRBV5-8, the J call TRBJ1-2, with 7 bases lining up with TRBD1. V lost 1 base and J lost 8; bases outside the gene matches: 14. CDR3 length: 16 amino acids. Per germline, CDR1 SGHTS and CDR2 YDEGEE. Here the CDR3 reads CASSLSPLGQAQGYTF. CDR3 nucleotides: TGTGCCAGCAGCTTGTCACCCTTAGGACAGGCTCAGGGCTACACCTTC.

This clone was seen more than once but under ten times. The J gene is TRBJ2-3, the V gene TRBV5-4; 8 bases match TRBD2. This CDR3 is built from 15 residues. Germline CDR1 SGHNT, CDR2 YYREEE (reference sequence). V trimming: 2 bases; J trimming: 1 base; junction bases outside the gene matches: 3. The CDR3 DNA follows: TGTGCCAGCAGCTTAGAAGCGGGGGGCACAGATACGCAGTATTTT. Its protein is CASSLEAGGTDTQYF.

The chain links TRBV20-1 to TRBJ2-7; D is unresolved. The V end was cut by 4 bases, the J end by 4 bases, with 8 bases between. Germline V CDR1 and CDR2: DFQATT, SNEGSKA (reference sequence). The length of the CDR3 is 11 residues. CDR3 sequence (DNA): TGCAGTGCTACCCTAGTTTACGAGCAGTACTTC. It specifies CSATLVYEQYF.

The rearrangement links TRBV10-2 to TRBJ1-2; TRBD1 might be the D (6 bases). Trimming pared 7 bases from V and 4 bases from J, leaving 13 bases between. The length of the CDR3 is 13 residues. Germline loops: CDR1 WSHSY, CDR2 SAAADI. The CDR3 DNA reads TGCGCCAGCACTGGGGGCGCCGGCTATGGCTACACCTTC. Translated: CASTGGAGYGYTF.

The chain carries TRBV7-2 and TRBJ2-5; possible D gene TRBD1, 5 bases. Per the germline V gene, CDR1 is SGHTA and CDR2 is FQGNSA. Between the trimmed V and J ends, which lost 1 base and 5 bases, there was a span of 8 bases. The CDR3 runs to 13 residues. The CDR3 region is CASSLDRMETQYF. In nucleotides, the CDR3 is TGTGCCAGCAGCTTAGACAGGATGGAGACCCAGTACTTC. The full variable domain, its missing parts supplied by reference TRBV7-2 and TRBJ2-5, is GAGVSQSPSNKVTEKGKDVELRCDPISGHTALYWYRQSLGQGLEFLIYFQGNSAPDKSGLPSDRFSAERTGGSVSTLTIQRTQQEDSAVYLCASSLDRMETQYFGPGTRLLVL.

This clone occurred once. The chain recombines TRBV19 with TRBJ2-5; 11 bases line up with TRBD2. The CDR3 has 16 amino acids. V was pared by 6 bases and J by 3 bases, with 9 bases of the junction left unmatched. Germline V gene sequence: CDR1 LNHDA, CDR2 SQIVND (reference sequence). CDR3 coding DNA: TGTGCCAGTAGCGGCGGTAGTAGCGGGGGGGAAGAGACCCAGTACTTC. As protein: CASSGGSSGGEETQYF.

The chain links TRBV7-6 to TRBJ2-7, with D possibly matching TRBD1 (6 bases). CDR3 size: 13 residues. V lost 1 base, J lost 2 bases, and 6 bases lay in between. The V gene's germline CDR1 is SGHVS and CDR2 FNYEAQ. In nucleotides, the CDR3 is TGTGCCAGCAGCTTAGACAGGGCCTACGAGCAGTACTTC. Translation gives CASSLDRAYEQYF.

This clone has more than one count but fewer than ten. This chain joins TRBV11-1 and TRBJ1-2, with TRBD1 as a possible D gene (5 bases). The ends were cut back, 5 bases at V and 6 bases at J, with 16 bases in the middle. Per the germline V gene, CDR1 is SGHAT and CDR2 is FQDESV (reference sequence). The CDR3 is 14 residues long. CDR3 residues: CASSLGGAENGYTF. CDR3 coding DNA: TGTGCCAGCAGCCTCGGCGGGGCGGAGAATGGCTACACCTTC.

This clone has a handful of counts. CDR3 DNA sequence: TGTGCCAGCGTTTCTCCTGGGGGCGAGGGGGAGCTGTTTTTT. Translated: CASVSPGGEGELFF. The V call is TRBV6-5, the J call TRBJ2-2; TRBD1 might be the D (6 bases). There are 14 residues in the CDR3. V shed 8 bases and J shed 8 bases, with 18 bases lying between them. Germline CDR1 is MNHEY and CDR2 is SVGAGI.

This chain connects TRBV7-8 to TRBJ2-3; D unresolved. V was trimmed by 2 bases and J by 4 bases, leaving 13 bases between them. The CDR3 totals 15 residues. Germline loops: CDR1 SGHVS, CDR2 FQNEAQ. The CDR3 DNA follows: TGTGCCAGCAGCTTATTGGTTTCGGAGTCAGATACGCAGTATTTT. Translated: CASSLLVSESDTQYF. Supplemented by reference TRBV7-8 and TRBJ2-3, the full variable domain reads GAGVSQSPRYKVAKRGQDVALRCDPISGHVSLFWYQQALGQGPEFLTYFQNEAQLDKSGLPSDRFFAERPEGSVSTLKIQRTQQEDSAVYLCASSLLVSESDTQYFGPGTRLTVL.

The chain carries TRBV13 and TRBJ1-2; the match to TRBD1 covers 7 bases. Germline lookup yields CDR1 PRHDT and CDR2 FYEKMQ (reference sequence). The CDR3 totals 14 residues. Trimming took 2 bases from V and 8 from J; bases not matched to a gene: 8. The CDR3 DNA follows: TGTGCCAGCAGCTTAAATGCGGACAGGCAAGGCTACACCTTC. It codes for CASSLNADRQGYTF.

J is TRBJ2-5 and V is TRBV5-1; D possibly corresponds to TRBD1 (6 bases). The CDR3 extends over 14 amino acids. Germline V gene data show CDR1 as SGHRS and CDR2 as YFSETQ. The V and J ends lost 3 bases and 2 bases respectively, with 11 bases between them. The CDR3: CASSSGHTQETQYF. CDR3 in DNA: TGCGCCAGCAGCTCGGGACACACTCAAGAGACCCAGTACTTC.

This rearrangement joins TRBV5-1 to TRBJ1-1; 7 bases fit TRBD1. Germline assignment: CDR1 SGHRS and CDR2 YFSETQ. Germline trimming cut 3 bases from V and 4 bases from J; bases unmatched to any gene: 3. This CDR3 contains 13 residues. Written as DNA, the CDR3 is TGCGCCAGCAGCTCCGGACAGGTCACTGAAGCTTTCTTT. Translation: CASSSGQVTEAFF.

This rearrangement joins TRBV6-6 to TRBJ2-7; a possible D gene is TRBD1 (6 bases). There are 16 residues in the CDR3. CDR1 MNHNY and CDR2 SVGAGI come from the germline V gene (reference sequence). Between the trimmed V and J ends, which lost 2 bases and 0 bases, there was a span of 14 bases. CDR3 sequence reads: CASSYRGQIGSYEQYF. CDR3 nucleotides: TGTGCCAGCAGTTACCGCGGACAGATAGGCTCCTACGAGCAGTACTTC.